The 20 T cell receptor beta chains listed next were all sequenced from one sample in a study of blood T cells in healthy people across ages. The use of a sample-barcoded 5' primer and a J-beta primer mix characterized a second PCR of roughly 6 to 11 cycles. From the 5' RACE reads, TCRdb called clonotypes with MiXCR, one entry per CDR3 protein. The repertoire holds 1,500,000 or so distinct CDR3 sequences, with less than 45% as singletons. Sequenced: blood. Every receptor here comes from a woman under 30 in good health.

V and J are TRBV19 and TRBJ2-7; D is tentatively TRBD1 or TRBD2 (7 bases each). Between the trimmed V and J ends, which lost 9 bases and 6 bases, there was a span of 30 bases. The CDR3 is 17 amino acids. Germline V gives CDR1 LNHDA, CDR2 SQIVND (reference sequence). The CDR3 loop is CASTERGLAVLGSEQYF. CDR3 bases: TGTGCCAGCACAGAGAGGGGGCTAGCGGTTCTCGGGAGCGAGCAGTACTTC.

J is TRBJ1-2 and V is TRBV12-3 or TRBV12-4; a possible D gene is TRBD1 (6 bases). The CDR3 loop spans 13 amino acids. Trimming cost V 5 bases and J 8 bases, with 15 bases left between them. CDR3 in amino acids: CASSTGKGGGYTF. Written as DNA, the CDR3 is TGTGCCAGCAGTACGGGAAAGGGGGGAGGCTACACCTTC.

The chain links TRBV20-1 to TRBJ2-1; possibly TRBD1 or TRBD2 for D (6 bases each). V was shortened by 3 bases and J by 9 bases, with 18 bases between the two germline ends. The germline V gene encodes CDR1 DFQATT and CDR2 SNEGSKA (reference sequence). This CDR3 is built from 14 residues. As DNA, the CDR3 is TGCAGTGCTAGTTTCCGGAGGGGGTGGGGTGAGCAGTTCTTC. Protein sequence: CSASFRRGWGEQFF.

This rearrangement joins TRBV6-2 or TRBV6-3 to TRBJ2-1; a weak D match, TRBD2 (5 bases). The CDR3 extends over 14 amino acids. Germline assignment: CDR1 MNHEY and CDR2 SVGEGT. V was clipped by 4 bases and J by 13 bases, with 20 bases between them. The CDR3 nucleotides read TGTGCCAGCAGTTTAAGGATTGAGGGAAAGACCCAGTTCTTC. Protein: CASSLRIEGKTQFF.

The sample holds many counts of this clonotype. CDR3: CSAKSTGMTYEQYF. Here the CDR3 DNA reads TGCAGCGCGAAATCGACAGGGATGACCTACGAGCAGTACTTC. The rearrangement links TRBV29-1 to TRBJ2-7; 7 bases fit TRBD1. The V gene's germline CDR1 is SQVTM and CDR2 ANQGSEA. With 7 bases clipped from V and 2 bases from J, the junction kept 11 bases outside the gene matches. The CDR3 is 14 amino acids.

The gene calls are TRBV6-6 and TRBJ1-5; D is perhaps TRBD1 (6 bases). The CDR3 extends over 13 amino acids. Trimming took 5 bases from V and 7 from J, leaving 12 bases between them. The V gene's germline CDR1 is MNHNY and CDR2 SVGAGI (reference sequence). Here the CDR3 reads CASSATGTQPQHF. The CDR3 coding sequence is TGTGCCAGCAGTGCCACAGGGACCCAGCCCCAGCATTTT.

CDR3 protein: CASSLFDNEQYF. CDR3 coding DNA: TGCGCCAGCAGCTTGTTCGACAATGAGCAGTACTTC. The chain couples TRBV5-1 to TRBJ2-1; D ambiguous. The end of the DNA fits TRBJ2-7 better, so the J call may be wrong. The germline gives CDR1 SGHRS, CDR2 YFSETQ. This CDR3 is 12 amino acids long.

This sequence joins TRBV20-1 and TRBJ2-1, with TRBD2 matching 10 bases. CDR3 length equals 19 residues. Germline values: CDR1 DFQATT, CDR2 SNEGSKA (reference sequence). J was trimmed by 0 bases and V by 0 bases; bases with no gene match: 11. DNA of the CDR3: TGCAGTGCTAGAGATCTGGCTAGCGGGGGCCTCAGCTCCTACAATGAGCAGTTCTTC. Translated, it gives CSARDLASGGLSSYNEQFF.

This clonotype has just a few counts. The chain has TRBV20-1 and TRBJ2-7; D might be TRBD2 (5 bases). CDR3 length: 13 amino acids. Between the trimmed V and J ends, which lost 0 bases and 1 base, there was a span of 7 bases. Germline CDR1 DFQATT, CDR2 SNEGSKA (reference sequence). The CDR3 nucleotides are TGCAGTGCTAGAGAGGGGAGATCCTACGAGCAGTACTTC. Its protein is CSAREGRSYEQYF.

The rearrangement joins TRBV7-9 to TRBJ2-1; 7 positions match TRBD1. V lost 5 bases and J lost 9; bases outside the gene matches: 7. Germline assignment: CDR1 SEHNR and CDR2 FQNEAQ (reference sequence). The CDR3 totals 13 residues. The CDR3: CASSPPTGTEQFF. CDR3 in DNA: TGTGCCAGCAGCCCGCCGACAGGGACTGAGCAGTTCTTC.

The CDR3 loop is CASSLEGPEGEQFF. The CDR3 region has the DNA TGTGCCAGCAGCTTAGAGGGACCTGAGGGTGAGCAGTTCTTC. The chain is built from TRBV11-3 and TRBJ2-1, with D perhaps TRBD1 or TRBD2 (5 bases each). The germline CDR1 and CDR2 sequences are SGHNT and YENEEA. The CDR3 covers 14 residues. Trimming took off 0 bases at V and 9 bases at J, with 12 bases between the two ends.

This clonotype was recorded a few times. The chain recombines TRBV9 with TRBJ2-1; TRBD2 agrees at 12 bases. Germline CDR1 reads SGDLS; CDR2 reads YYNGEE. With V trimmed by 2 bases and J by 7 bases, 4 bases remained unmatched. CDR3 length: 15 amino acids. The CDR3 is CASSVTSGRQNEQFF. In DNA form, the CDR3 reads TGTGCCAGCAGCGTGACTAGCGGGAGACAGAATGAGCAGTTCTTC.

This clonotype was observed many times. The rearrangement joins TRBV7-9 to TRBJ2-3, with 11 bases lining up with TRBD2. Germline trimming cut 5 bases from V and 5 bases from J; bases unmatched to any gene: 6. The CDR3 extends over 15 amino acids. CDR1 is SEHNR and CDR2 is FQNEAQ in the germline V gene (reference sequence). The DNA for the CDR3 is TGTGCCAGCAGCACCGGGACTAGCGGTGGAGATACGCAGTATTTT. Translated: CASSTGTSGGDTQYF. Variable domain in full (rest from reference TRBV7-9 and TRBJ2-3): DTGVSQNPRHKITKRGQNVTFRCDPISEHNRLYWYRQTLGQGPEFLTYFQNEAQLEKSRLLSDRFSAERPKGSFSTLEIQRTEQGDSAMYLCASSTGTSGGDTQYFGPGTRLTVL.

This clonotype was seen more than once but under ten times. V and J are TRBV10-3 and TRBJ2-5; no reliable D call. CDR1 and CDR2 from the germline V gene are ENHRY and SYGVKD. This CDR3 has 12 residues. Trimming took 6 bases from V and 0 from J, leaving 5 bases between them. The CDR3 protein is CAIRGNQETQYF. CDR3 coding DNA: TGTGCCATCAGGGGGAACCAAGAGACCCAGTACTTC.

The chain couples TRBV5-1 to TRBJ2-2, with D possibly matching TRBD2 (6 bases). Germline CDR1 and CDR2: SGHRS and YFSETQ. Between the trimmed V and J ends, which lost 4 bases and 3 bases, there was a span of 13 bases. The CDR3 is 15 residues long. In DNA, the CDR3 is TGCGCCAGCAGCCAGACTAGGACGCACACCGGGGAGCTGTTTTTT. As protein: CASSQTRTHTGELFF.

V is TRBV28 and J is TRBJ2-1; possible D gene TRBD2, 6 bases. Trimming took 6 bases from V and 4 from J, leaving 16 bases between them. The CDR3 consists of 15 residues. Looked up from germline, CDR1 is MDHEN and CDR2 is SYDVKM. The CDR3 coding sequence is TGTGCCAGCAGCACCCTGGCGGAGGGTTACAATGAGCAGTTCTTC. Protein product: CASSTLAEGYNEQFF.

This clonotype came up a few times. The genes are TRBV10-3 and TRBJ2-3; possible D gene TRBD2, 5 bases. In germline, CDR1 is ENHRY, CDR2 SYGVKD. Trimming removed 0 bases at V and 2 bases at J, with 15 bases between. The CDR3 runs 17 residues. CDR3 sequence (DNA): TGTGCCATCAGTGAGTCGACACATACCGACTACACAGATACGCAGTATTTT. Its translation is CAISESTHTDYTDTQYF.

As concerns this clonotype: An end of the junction does not agree with germline; a read error may underlie this. The genes are TRBV20-1 and TRBJ2-1; TRBD2 is a possible D gene (6 bases). Per the germline V gene, CDR1 is DFQATT and CDR2 is SNEGSKA (reference sequence). The CDR3 spans 14 residues. This CDR3 reads CGASPGLPYNEQFF. The CDR3 nucleotides read TGCGGTGCTAGCCCCGGACTACCCTACAATGAGCAGTTCTTC.

This clonotype has just a few counts. The rearrangement uses TRBV12-3 or TRBV12-4 and TRBJ2-1; D perhaps matches TRBD1 (6 bases). The CDR3 runs to 12 residues. The V and J ends lost 3 bases and 15 bases respectively, with 15 bases between them. The chain's CDR3 is CASSLLGAEWFF. In DNA form, the CDR3 reads TGTGCCAGCAGTTTGTTGGGGGCGGAATGGTTCTTC.

This clonotype was recorded at least ten times. V gene TRBV15 combines with J gene TRBJ1-1, with 7 bases matching TRBD1. The CDR3 is made up of 15 amino acids. CDR1 is LNHNV and CDR2 is YYDKDF in the germline V gene (reference sequence). Trimming cost V 10 bases and J 3 bases; bases outside gene matches: 14. The CDR3 coding sequence is TGTGCCAGTTGGGACAGAAAGGGGGAAGACACTGAAGCTTTCTTT. It yields the protein CASWDRKGEDTEAFF. The whole variable domain, remainder taken from reference TRBV15 and TRBJ1-1, is DAMVIQNPRYQVTQFGKPVTLSCSQTLNHNVMYWYQQKSSQAPKLLFHYYDKDFNNEADTPDNFQSRRPNTSFCFLDIRSPGLGDTAMYLCASWDRKGEDTEAFFGQGTRLTVV.